Described below is a single T cell receptor beta chain sequence and its context. Its antigen remains unidentified. Per-base quality was not reported, and no clone a single base away is much larger than it. These data belong to a study of OX40 agonist ivuxolimab in advanced cancers. For the wider study: The costimulatory receptor OX40 (CD134) was targeted by ivuxolimab, a fully human IgG2 agonistic monoclonal antibody. The dose-escalation cohort was about 87% male with a mean age of around 62 years, ranging from about 23 to 85. The paper reports the monotherapy dose-escalation portion (N of about 50 patients) of the phase I ivuxolimab trial. Of the roughly 50 dose-escalation patients, hepatocellular carcinoma was present in about 20, melanoma in some 15, renal cell carcinoma in 9 and head and neck cancer in 9. Intravenous ivuxolimab was administered to patients every 2 weeks at six dose levels: 0.01, 0.1, 0.3, 1.5, 3 and 10 mg/kg. Peripheral TCRbeta sequencing was intended to test whether TCR sequence diversity was altered and clonal T-cell expansion was caused by ivuxolimab. Partial responses occurred in three dose-escalation patients, of whom one had hepatocellular carcinoma and two had cutaneous melanoma. Patients were allowed to have had prior anti-PD-1, anti-PD-L1 or anti-CTLA-4 therapy, and roughly 40% of the dose-escalation patients had been treated with checkpoint inhibitors.

Overall study outcomes, separate from this receptor: The antigen specificity of the clonally expanded peripheral T cells was not determined. On average, CD8+ T cells showed more expanded clones than CD4+ T cells after ivuxolimab. Partial responders in the 0.1-3.0 mg/kg groups had among the lowest normalized peripheral clonal expansion, especially among CD8+ T cells. At doses from 0.1 to 3.0 mg/kg, clonal expansion was seen in both CD4+ and CD8+ blood T cells between baseline and week 6. Low levels of normalized T-cell clonal expansion were also seen in some patients who did not respond.

Patients with a history of autoimmune disease or receiving systemic immunosuppression were excluded from the trial. Peripheral blood for TCR sequencing was collected from all dose cohorts at baseline, on cycle 4 day 1, and on cycle 7 day 1. The samples were drawn from a first-in-human, open-label, multicenter phase I dose-escalation trial of ivuxolimab. The trial enrolled adults with locally advanced or metastatic head and neck squamous cell, hepatocellular, melanoma or renal cell carcinoma. CD4+ and CD8+ T cells were sorted separately from peripheral blood before TCR sequencing. For sequencing of the TCRbeta CDR3 region, genomic DNA was extracted from the sorted cells. The immunoSEQ Assay was used for sequencing of TCRbeta CDR3 regions. The clones in this table, taken by TCRdb from immuneACCESS, are in-frame only. Not every clone is retained; where verified, under half of the shortfall comes from an unresolved V gene, and the cause of the rest is unknown. Across this sample there are approximately 91,000 clones, with roughly 91% seen only once. More than 0.25% of the sample is held by the ten biggest clonotypes.

The source of this sequence is an adult with an advanced solid tumor such as melanoma, head and neck, liver or kidney cancer. The specimen comprised CD4+ or CD8+ T cells sorted from blood, sampled in a trial of the OX40 agonist ivuxolimab.

The CDR3 has the sequence CAISESGDRVGGYTF. The bases read TGTGCCATCAGTGAGTCCGGGGACAGGGTAGGAGGCTACACCTTC. Rearrangement joined TRBV10-3 to TRBJ1-2; 9 of the junction bases match TRBD1. CDR1 ENHRY and CDR2 SYGVKD are derived from the germline V gene. Trimming leaves V shorter by 0 bases and J shorter by 8 bases, with the junction holding 7 bases beyond the gene matches. Counted from cysteine to phenylalanine, this CDR3 has 15 amino acids. Only the CDR3 region is kept as DNA, spanning 45 bases read in frame from base 1.